This T cell receptor (beta chain) derives from a study of beta chain features in type 1 diabetes (dated by TCRdb to about 2018). About the investigation overall: No differences in mean age, gender distribution, total cell number or subset yield were found between patients and healthy donors. In the study, TCRB repertoires of sorted circulating CD4+ T cell subsets from recently diagnosed type 1 diabetes patients were compared with those of matched healthy donors. A total of roughly 100 million sorted cells were examined across all samples, and the number of cells per subset was strongly correlated with RNA yield. Whereas all 30 or so donors provided naive and central memory subsets, regulatory and stem cell-like memory subsets were isolated from just 8 patients and about 8 healthy donors.

Results and caveats for the whole study, not just this receptor: PCR might favor shorter templates, but patient and control samples were amplified and corrected together, so any skew would affect both groups equally. At VDJ recombination sites, type 1 diabetes patients had fewer insertions and more deleted nucleotides, which implies abnormalities in thymic rearrangement. Naive, central memory and regulatory TCRB repertoires appeared to be more similar among patients than among healthy donors. Type 1 diabetes patients showed a moderate but significant shortening of TCRB CDR3 length in all four CD4+ subsets. Because the HLA sub-analyses included only small numbers of individuals, any influence of HLA type on TCRB rearrangement was left unresolved. Because cDNA rather than genomic DNA was sequenced, highly expressing activated cells could have been over-represented, although no difference in activation and CD3 levels was found between groups.

Each donor gave one peripheral blood draw, roughly 120 mL on average, collected into heparinised tubes. A BD FACSAria II and a panel including CD45RO, CCR7, CD25, CD127, CD95 and CD27 were used to sort naive, central memory, regulatory and stem cell-like memory CD4+ T cells. Every sorted population had a purity above 95%. Right away, PBMCs were isolated by Lymphoprep density gradient centrifugation and were stained directly, with no culture step. So that batch effects would be minimized, each experiment stained and sorted samples in pairs, pairing one healthy donor with one patient. The CDR3 sequence holds 15 residues, the cysteine and phenylalanine included. Just the 45-base CDR3 DNA is kept, in frame starting at base 1. Trimming costs V 5 bases and J 7 bases, and their ends lie 20 bases apart. According to the germline V gene, CDR1 reads MGHRA and CDR2 reads YSYEKL. This clone occurred a few times. What this receptor recognizes is not known. No per-base quality is available; no much larger clone lies one base away.

The entire isolated RNA was reverse transcribed using the High Capacity cDNA Reverse Transcription Kit, and thus expressed TCRB transcripts were sequenced. Deep immunoSEQ sequencing was performed on naive, central memory and regulatory T cell samples, with an average of approximately 3.9 million total reads per sample. Sorted cells were lysed in RLT buffer and RNA was extracted with DNase-treated RNeasy Micro or Mini kits, depending on cell number. To prevent cross-contamination, every cell subset was processed on its own, while patient and healthy donor samples were processed together. The immunoSEQ multiplex PCR was used to amplify TCRB sequences from cDNA, yielding 87-bp fragments that span the CDR3 region. Sequencing of the amplicons was done on the Illumina HiSeq platform. The authors' pipeline ran thus. PCR bias was corrected computationally using synthetic template baselines, and reads within Hamming distance 2 were collapsed, with unmergeable singletons discarded. Reads were aligned against IMGT to assign V, D and J genes, CDR3 length and insertions or deletions at six rearrangement sites. Within each subset, clonotype counts were normalized to sorted cell number, after which true diversity and Gini coefficients were computed with the tcR R package. The overlap coefficient, calculated on TCRB nucleotide sequences, was used to quantify repertoire sharing. Out-of-frame TCRB sequences from naive cells were analyzed to stand in for the pre-selection repertoire. The table was pulled from immuneACCESS by TCRdb, which kept in-frame rearrangements only. Such tables lose some clones; where checked, under half of the loss comes from unresolved V genes, and the rest has no known cause. V and J calls and clone size come straight from that table; D and trimming were deduced from the DNA. The sample yields around 310,000 clones; roughly 13% were counted once. The top ten clonotypes cover about 0.016% of the sample.

This receptor was obtained from a woman younger than 35 with type 1 diabetes. The sample comprised naive CD4+ T cells from blood. In the paper's terms, the cell subset or site label means: true naive CD4+ T cells. This receptor chain uses TRBV4-1 and TRBJ1-1; no D segment can be confidently identified. The CDR3: CASSSRLLGFGEAFF. At the DNA level, the sequence is TGCGCCAGCAGCTCCCGCCTACTCGGGTTCGGTGAAGCTTTCTTT.